The rows below give T cell receptor beta chains drawn from one sample of a study of molecular identifiers for immune sequencing clone quantification. One entry per CDR3 protein results from TCRdb running MiXCR on the PCR reads. The repertoire includes 55,000 to 75,000 distinct CDR3 sequences, around a sixth of them detected once, and about 1.4% sits in the top ten. What was sequenced was naive CD8+ T cells from blood, with Jurkat cell RNA spiked in. The receptor source for this set is a human donor in good health. Some libraries in this study had Jurkat cell RNA spiked in. The CDR3 runs from the conserved cysteine through the conserved F or W. The order of the fields is D gene, clone size, J gene, V gene, CDR3 protein, CDR3 DNA. The D gene is left open where the match is weak. The size entry is marked missing in some rows and otherwise reads once, few, many or a size class.

D: TRBD1
size: many
J: TRBJ1-5
V: TRBV7-8
CDR3: CASSLGTGGVQPQHF
DNA: TGTGCCAGCAGCTTAGGGACAGGGGGCGTTCAGCCCCAGCATTTT

D: TRBD1
size: many
J: TRBJ1-5
V: TRBV28
CDR3: CASSPRRTGGNQPQHF
DNA: TGTGCCAGCAGCCCACGCAGGACAGGGGGCAATCAGCCCCAGCATTTT

D: .
size: many
J: TRBJ2-7
V: TRBV4-3
CDR3: CASSQDYGRAYEQYF
DNA: TGCGCCAGCAGCCAAGATTACGGCAGGGCCTACGAGCAGTACTTC

D: .
size: medium-sized
J: TRBJ2-3
V: TRBV10-3
CDR3: CAISDVDSRGDTQYF
DNA: TGTGCCATCAGTGACGTGGACAGCCGTGGGGATACGCAGTATTTT

D: .
size: .
J: TRBJ2-1
V: TRBV7-6
CDR3: CASSPTGLGYNEQFF
DNA: TGTGCCAGCAGCCCCACAGGATTAGGATACAATGAGCAGTTCTTC

D: TRBD1
size: many
J: TRBJ1-4
V: TRBV6-5
CDR3: CASREQGGGEKLFF
DNA: TGTGCCAGCAGGGAGCAGGGGGGCGGTGAAAAACTGTTTTTT

D: .
size: few
J: TRBJ1-2
V: TRBV6-2/TRBV6-3
CDR3: CASSLLLWTYGYTF
DNA: TGTGCCAGCAGTCTACTCCTATGGACCTATGGCTACACCTTC

D: .
size: .
J: TRBJ1-2
V: TRBV24-1
CDR3: CATSDHRTPGYTF
DNA: TGTGCCACCAGTGACCACCGGACTCCGGGCTACACCTTC

D: .
size: many
J: TRBJ2-7
V: TRBV29-1
CDR3: CSAQPEQGWSEQYF
DNA: TGCAGCGCCCAACCCGAACAGGGATGGTCCGAGCAGTACTTC

D: .
size: .
J: TRBJ1-1
V: TRBV6-5
CDR3: CASSYEETRNTEAFF
DNA: TGTGCCAGCAGTTACGAGGAGACGCGGAACACTGAAGCTTTCTTT

D: .
size: many
J: TRBJ2-7
V: TRBV7-2
CDR3: CASSLGDPYEQYF
DNA: TGTGCCAGCAGCTTAGGGGACCCTTACGAGCAGTACTTC

D: .
size: many
J: TRBJ1-1
V: TRBV29-1
CDR3: CSVVYSENTEAFF
DNA: TGCAGCGTTGTCTACTCTGAGAACACTGAAGCTTTCTTT

D: TRBD2
size: many
J: TRBJ2-3
V: TRBV7-8
CDR3: CASSFFASGTDTQYF
DNA: TGTGCCAGCAGCTTTTTTGCTAGCGGGACAGATACGCAGTATTTT

D: .
size: many
J: TRBJ2-7
V: TRBV7-9
CDR3: CASSLTRGAGEQYF
DNA: TGTGCCAGCAGCCTTACCAGGGGGGCTGGTGAGCAGTACTTC

D: TRBD2
size: many
J: TRBJ2-1
V: TRBV29-1
CDR3: CSAISGDNYNEQFF
DNA: TGCAGCGCCATTAGCGGGGACAACTACAATGAGCAGTTCTTC

D: .
size: many
J: TRBJ2-1
V: TRBV5-1
CDR3: CASSLGVGTEYNEQFF
DNA: TGCGCCAGCAGCTTGGGGGTCGGGACTGAATACAATGAGCAGTTCTTC

D: .
size: few
J: TRBJ2-1
V: TRBV7-9
CDR3: CASSRPGHPYNEQFF
DNA: TGTGCCAGCAGCCGACCGGGACACCCATACAATGAGCAGTTCTTC

D: TRBD1
size: many
J: TRBJ1-4
V: TRBV6-6
CDR3: CASGDREDVKLFF
DNA: TGTGCCAGCGGGGACAGGGAGGATGTAAAACTGTTTTTT

D: .
size: many
J: TRBJ1-5
V: TRBV27
CDR3: CASNDVGYSNQPQHF
DNA: TGTGCCAGCAATGACGTCGGATATAGCAATCAGCCCCAGCATTTT

D: TRBD2
size: .
J: TRBJ2-3
V: TRBV9
CDR3: CASSVYFGEAGADTQYF
DNA: TGTGCCAGCAGCGTATACTTCGGGGAAGCGGGAGCAGATACGCAGTATTTT

D: .
size: many
J: TRBJ2-7
V: TRBV13
CDR3: CASSSGQGAYEQYF
DNA: TGTGCCAGCAGCTCTGGACAAGGGGCCTACGAGCAGTACTTC

D: .
size: .
J: TRBJ1-2
V: TRBV4-2
CDR3: CASSQDRTANYGYTF
DNA: TGTGCCAGCAGCCAAGATCGAACAGCTAACTATGGCTACACCTTC

D: .
size: .
J: TRBJ2-1
V: TRBV10-3
CDR3: CAISGGVAANEQFF
DNA: TGTGCCATCAGTGGAGGGGTAGCGGCCAATGAGCAGTTCTTC

D: .
size: few
J: TRBJ2-7
V: TRBV2
CDR3: CASGGTSPYEQYF
DNA: TGTGCCAGCGGGGGGACTTCTCCCTACGAGCAGTACTTC

D: TRBD2
size: many
J: TRBJ2-2
V: TRBV27
CDR3: CASSVAGYTGELFF
DNA: TGTGCCAGCAGTGTAGCGGGGTACACCGGGGAGCTGTTTTTT

D: .
size: many
J: TRBJ2-7
V: TRBV10-3
CDR3: CAISEDPTYEQYF
DNA: TGTGCCATCAGTGAGGACCCGACCTACGAGCAGTACTTC

D: TRBD1
size: many
J: TRBJ2-5
V: TRBV13
CDR3: CASSSGTGLKETQYF
DNA: TGTGCCAGCAGCTCTGGGACAGGCCTCAAGGAGACCCAGTACTTC

D: TRBD1
size: many
J: TRBJ1-2
V: TRBV19
CDR3: CASKIGQVNYGYTF
DNA: TGTGCCAGTAAAATCGGACAGGTGAACTATGGCTACACCTTC